Listed below are T cell receptor beta chains from one sample, sequenced in a study of T cell responses to AZD1222 COVID-19 vaccine. Generated by immunoSEQ multiplex PCR, the TCRdb table keeps only in-frame clones and is missing some. Among some 190,000 clones listed, approximately 91% were seen once. The source material was peripheral blood, sampled 28 days after the second AZD1222 dose. The receptors were gathered from an adult who received the AZD1222 COVID-19 vaccine. Each CDR3 is given with its conserved first and last residue. The order of the fields is V gene, J gene, CDR3 protein.

v_gene: TRBV11-2; j_gene: TRBJ2-1; CDR3aa: CASGGWGAEDNNEQFF
v_gene: TRBV7-9; j_gene: TRBJ1-5; CDR3aa: CASSLDGSSNQPQHF
v_gene: TRBV10-3; j_gene: TRBJ1-4; CDR3aa: CAAATGGNEKLFF
v_gene: TRBV28; j_gene: TRBJ2-1; CDR3aa: CASSGSTSGRGEQFF
v_gene: TRBV9; j_gene: TRBJ1-2; CDR3aa: CASSVDPGHSYGYTF
v_gene: TRBV9; j_gene: TRBJ2-7; CDR3aa: CASSVGGTGSYEQYF
v_gene: TRBV2; j_gene: TRBJ1-1; CDR3aa: CASSVRAGWTEAFF
v_gene: TRBV20-1; j_gene: TRBJ2-2; CDR3aa: CSASGGTTGELFF
v_gene: TRBV4-2; j_gene: TRBJ1-4; CDR3aa: CASSQDWARGTNEKLFF
v_gene: TRBV2; j_gene: TRBJ2-2; CDR3aa: CASRGQTTNTGELFF
v_gene: TRBV27; j_gene: TRBJ2-2; CDR3aa: CASSLAGVTGELFF